The text below deals with one T cell receptor (beta chain). Produced via immunoSEQ multiplex PCR; TCRdb's table is partial and in-frame only. This table has tens of thousands of clones, roughly 70% appearing once. V shed 6 bases and J 9 bases; nucleotides not matched to a gene: 7. CDR3 size: 13 residues. CDR1 and CDR2 from the germline V gene are SGHAT and FQNNGV. This entry comes from a study of blood T cell repertoires in COVID-19. Looking at the study overall: COVID-19 samples from acute and convalescent phases originated in the United States, Italy and Spain.

This sequence joins TRBV11-2 and TRBJ2-4, with 8 positions matching TRBD1. Sequencing was carried out using peripheral blood. The source is a man between 70 and 80 years old with COVID-19, enrolled during active disease. CDR3 amino acids: CASRTGQGSIQYF. CDR3 DNA sequence: TGTGCCAGCAGGACTGGACAGGGAAGCATTCAGTACTTC.